This T cell receptor beta chain was retrieved from a study of T cell repertoires in cytomegalovirus infection. One entry per CDR3 protein, called by TCRdb with MiXCR from the reads. This sample has about 130,000 distinct CDR3 sequences, with more than 20% found just once. This clonotype was picked up a small number of times. Its antigen is undetermined. The CDR3 covers 14 residues. The ends lost 0 bases at V and 6 bases at J; junction bases unmatched: 2. The chain carries TRBV12-3 or TRBV12-4 and TRBJ1-5, with 7 positions matching TRBD1. What was sequenced was PBMCs, sequenced either directly or after in vitro stimulation (not recorded which). The clonotype originates from a human donor in good health (CMV status not recorded). Some clones in this sample may be carry-over from other donors' samples. The CDR3 is CASSLADRVQPQHF. In nucleotides, the CDR3 is TGTGCCAGCAGTTTAGCTGACAGGGTTCAGCCCCAGCATTTT.